This passage covers 25 T cell receptor beta chains from one sample sequenced in a study of blood T cell repertoires in COVID-19. Clones were sequenced by immunoSEQ multiplex PCR, and TCRdb holds only the in-frame ones, with some missing. The sample yields about 64,000 clones, 80% to 95% seen once. Sequenced input: peripheral blood. These receptors originate from an elderly woman with active COVID-19.

V and J are TRBV5-1 and TRBJ2-5; TRBD1 might be the D (6 bases). The V end lost 0 bases, the J end lost 0 bases, and 9 bases lay between the germline ends. CDR1 is SGHRS, CDR2 YFSETQ, per germline. The CDR3 consists of 15 residues. CDR3 residues: CASSLVQGHQETQYF. The CDR3 DNA reads TGCGCCAGCAGCTTGGTTCAGGGGCACCAAGAGACCCAGTACTTC.

The rearrangement uses TRBV24-1 and TRBJ2-1; 7 bases are a match to TRBD2. This CDR3 is 16 amino acids long. The germline V gene has CDR1 KGHDR and CDR2 SFDVKD. V was pared by 3 bases and J by 7 bases, with 11 bases of the junction left unmatched. CDR3 sequence: CATSDGGVVGRNEQFF. The CDR3 bases are TGTGCCACCAGTGATGGGGGGGTGGTTGGAAGAAATGAGCAGTTCTTC.

The V and J genes are TRBV19 and TRBJ2-5; TRBD2 matches at 7 bases. V lost 6 bases and J lost 2; bases outside the gene matches: 9. The CDR3 length is 15 residues. From germline, CDR1 is LNHDA and CDR2 SQIVND (reference sequence). CDR3 sequence: CASRLAGETQETQYF. The CDR3 DNA follows: TGTGCCAGTAGATTAGCGGGCGAGACTCAAGAGACCCAGTACTTC. The complete variable domain, with remaining parts taken from reference TRBV19 and TRBJ2-5, reads DGGITQSPKYLFRKEGQNVTLSCEQNLNHDAMYWYRQDPGQGLRLIYYSQIVNDFQKGDIAEGYSVSREKKESFPLTVTSAQKNPTAFYLCASRLAGETQETQYFGPGTRLLVL.

The chain joins TRBV16 to TRBJ2-1; 8 bases match TRBD1. This CDR3 is 15 amino acids long. The V segment lost 2 bases and the J segment 6 bases; nucleotides outside the gene matches: 6. Looked up from germline, CDR1 is KGHSY and CDR2 is FQNENV. CDR3 nucleotide sequence: TGTGCCAGCAGCCAACCGGACAGGGTCCTCAATGAGCAGTTCTTC. Protein sequence: CASSQPDRVLNEQFF.

This chain joins TRBV18 and TRBJ2-5, with D possibly TRBD2 on 6 matching bases. Germline CDR1 is KGHSH and CDR2 is LQKENI. Trimming took 5 bases from V and 3 from J, leaving 13 bases between them. This CDR3 has 14 residues. This CDR3 is CASSSGGVEETQYF. CDR3 coding DNA: TGTGCCAGCTCATCCGGAGGGGTCGAAGAGACCCAGTACTTC.

This chain uses TRBV3-1 (or the pseudogene TRBV3-2) with TRBJ1-1, with 8 bases identical to TRBD1. The ends lost 2 bases at V and 2 bases at J; junction bases unmatched: 10. The germline V gene has CDR1 LGHDT and CDR2 YNNKEL (reference sequence). The CDR3 length is 17 residues. As DNA, the CDR3 is TGTGCCAGCAGCCAATTAGGCAGGGGGCCGTTAAACACTGAAGCTTTCTTT. Translating it yields CASSQLGRGPLNTEAFF.

The gene calls are TRBV6-1 and TRBJ2-2; 10 bases map to TRBD1. From germline, CDR1 is MNHNS and CDR2 SASEGT. J lost 4 bases, V lost 0 bases, and 2 bases had no gene match. This CDR3 region has 16 residues. This CDR3 is CASSEAGTGATGELFF. CDR3 in DNA: TGTGCCAGCAGTGAAGCGGGGACAGGGGCCACCGGGGAGCTGTTTTTT.

V usage is TRBV6-5 and J usage is TRBJ1-2, with 7 bases that match TRBD1. With 3 bases clipped from V and 3 bases from J, the junction kept 1 base outside the gene matches. Germline-derived CDR1 and CDR2 are MNHEY and SVGAGI. This CDR3 contains 13 residues. CDR3 sequence reads: CASSYTGDYGYTF. Here the CDR3 DNA reads TGTGCCAGCAGTTATACAGGGGACTATGGCTACACCTTC.

V gene TRBV7-6 combines with J gene TRBJ1-5; 7 bases agree with TRBD1. Germline assignment: CDR1 SGHVS and CDR2 FNYEAQ. This CDR3 contains 18 residues. V dropped 5 bases and J dropped 4; count of bases not matched to a gene: 17. The CDR3 sequence is CASSIRSYRGGGNQPQHF. The CDR3 DNA reads as TGTGCCAGCAGCATCCGAAGCTACAGGGGAGGTGGTAATCAGCCCCAGCATTTT.

The chain joins TRBV2 to TRBJ2-3; D is unresolved. The V end was cut by 2 bases, the J end by 2 bases, with 8 bases between. CDR3 length: 14 amino acids. CDR1 and CDR2 from the germline V gene are SNHLY and FYNNEI. Written as DNA, the CDR3 is TGTGCCAGCAGTGAAAGAGCCCTCACAGATACGCAGTATTTT. Translating gives CASSERALTDTQYF.

The rearrangement joins TRBV5-5 to TRBJ1-2, with D possibly TRBD1 on 5 matching bases. This CDR3 has 13 residues. Trimming removed 4 bases from V and 5 bases from J, with 12 bases in between. CDR1 and CDR2 (germline): SGHKS, YYEKEE (reference sequence). For the CDR3, the DNA is TGTGCCAGCAGCCCCCGGGACTTATATGGCTACACCTTC. Translating it yields CASSPRDLYGYTF.

The genes are TRBV4-2 and TRBJ2-2, with 11 bases aligning to TRBD2. Germline CDR1 reads LGHNA; CDR2 reads YNFKEQ. V was clipped by 3 bases and J by 1 base; unmatched bases: 4. This CDR3 is built from 17 residues. CDR3 sequence: CASSQLAGGENTGELFF. DNA for the CDR3: TGTGCCAGCAGCCAGCTAGCGGGGGGTGAGAACACCGGGGAGCTGTTTTTT.

The chain carries TRBV13 and TRBJ1-2, with 8 bases that match TRBD1. The CDR3 has 18 residues. In germline, CDR1 is PRHDT, CDR2 FYEKMQ (reference sequence). With 0 bases clipped from V and 4 bases from J, the junction kept 13 bases outside the gene matches. CDR3 in amino acids: CASSLGHIGTGLGYGYTF. The CDR3 coding sequence is TGTGCCAGCAGCTTAGGCCACATCGGGACAGGCCTTGGCTATGGCTACACCTTC.

This chain uses TRBV12-3 or TRBV12-4 with TRBJ2-1; D not certain. This CDR3 contains 13 residues. V lost 2 bases and J lost 5, with 7 bases in between. The CDR3 here is CASSLSLNNEQFF. As DNA, the CDR3 is TGTGCCAGCAGTTTATCTCTTAACAATGAGCAGTTCTTC.

The CDR3 reads CATSRGDSRSGNEQFF. CDR3 nucleotide sequence: TGTGCCACCAGCAGAGGGGACTCTAGATCGGGCAATGAGCAGTTCTTC. The rearrangement uses TRBV15 and TRBJ2-1, with D perhaps TRBD2 (6 bases). Trimming shortened V by 1 base and J by 6 bases, and 16 bases separated the two germline ends. The CDR3 extends over 16 amino acids. Germline CDR1 is LNHNV and CDR2 is YYDKDF (reference sequence).

The chain couples TRBV19 to TRBJ2-2, with TRBD2 matching over 8 bases. Germline V gene sequence: CDR1 LNHDA, CDR2 SQIVND (reference sequence). V gave up 1 base and J gave up 7 bases; unmatched junction bases: 14. This CDR3 comprises 18 residues. In DNA, the CDR3 is TGTGCCAGTAGTATAGGCCCCCGTGGTGCGGGAGGTGGCGGGGAGCTGTTTTTT. It encodes CASSIGPRGAGGGGELFF.

This clone was seen once. Distinct nucleotide sequences in the sample also encode this CDR3. The chain is built from TRBV28 and TRBJ1-5; 7 bases are shared with TRBD1. Trimming cost V 8 bases and J 0 bases; bases outside gene matches: 7. Germline V gene sequence: CDR1 MDHEN, CDR2 SYDVKM. The CDR3 contains 15 residues. The CDR3 nucleotides read TGTGCCAGCCGCAGACAGGGCAATAGCAATCAGCCCCAGCATTTT. Translation gives CASRRQGNSNQPQHF.

The chain combines TRBV11-2 with TRBJ2-3; 8 positions agree with TRBD1. This CDR3 is built from 14 residues. J was trimmed by 4 bases and V by 3 bases; bases with no gene match: 3. CDR1 is SGHAT and CDR2 is FQNNGV in the germline V gene. CDR3 nucleotide sequence: TGTGCCAGCAGCTTCGGACAGGGCTCAGATACGCAGTATTTT. Its protein is CASSFGQGSDTQYF.

The chain couples TRBV13 to TRBJ2-1, with TRBD1 identical over 10 bases. CDR3 length equals 15 residues. With V trimmed by 5 bases and J by 6 bases, 7 bases remained unmatched. CDR1 and CDR2 (germline): PRHDT, FYEKMQ (reference sequence). CDR3 region: CASSTGTGVVNEQFF. The DNA for the CDR3 is TGTGCCAGCAGCACCGGGACAGGGGTGGTCAATGAGCAGTTCTTC. Based on the CDR3 plus reference TRBV13 and TRBJ2-1, the full variable domain is AAGVIQSPRHLIKEKRETATLKCYPIPRHDTVYWYQQGPGQDPQFLISFYEKMQSDKGSIPDRFSAQQFSDYHSELNMSSLELGDSALYFCASSTGTGVVNEQFFGPGTRLTVL.

In DNA, the CDR3 is TGTGCCAGCAGCCAAAACCGGGACAGTAATTCACCCCTCCACTTT. Its protein product is CASSQNRDSNSPLHF. V gene TRBV3-1 (or the pseudogene TRBV3-2) combines with J gene TRBJ1-6; TRBD1 matches at 7 bases. The ends lost 2 bases at V and 6 bases at J; junction bases unmatched: 4. Germline V gives CDR1 LGHDT, CDR2 YNNKEL (reference sequence). CDR3 length: 15 amino acids.

The genes are TRBV28 and TRBJ1-5; D remains unclear. The CDR3 loop spans 16 amino acids. Germline assignment: CDR1 MDHEN and CDR2 SYDVKM. The V gene lost 3 bases and the J gene lost 3 bases, with 15 bases spanning the gap. CDR3 residues: CASSFSRAGSNQPQHF. CDR3 nucleotides: TGTGCCAGCAGTTTCTCGAGGGCAGGCTCCAATCAGCCCCAGCATTTT.

This chain connects TRBV28 to TRBJ1-4, with D possibly being TRBD1 (5 bases). The V end lost 9 bases, the J end lost 5 bases, and 13 bases lay between the germline ends. In germline, CDR1 is MDHEN, CDR2 SYDVKM. The CDR3 covers 13 residues. The CDR3: CASLDSVNEKLFF. The CDR3 region has the DNA TGTGCCAGTCTCGACAGTGTCAATGAAAAACTGTTTTTT.

This clone was observed a few times. V usage is TRBV29-1 and J usage is TRBJ2-5, with a tentative D call TRBD2 (5 bases). V lost 4 bases to trimming and J lost 5 bases, with 11 bases between them. Germline V lookup: CDR1 SQVTM, CDR2 ANQGSEA. The CDR3 sequence is 12 residues long. The CDR3 is CSVGEPGETQYF. CDR3 bases: TGCAGCGTTGGGGAGCCGGGGGAGACCCAGTACTTC. The full variable domain, in which reference TRBV29-1 and TRBJ2-5 provide the parts outside the CDR3, is SAVISQKPSRDICQRGTSLTIQCQVDSQVTMMFWYRQQPGQSLTLIATANQGSEATYESGFVIDKFPISRPNLTFSTLTVSNMSPEDSSIYLCSVGEPGETQYFGPGTRLLVL.

The gene calls are TRBV3-1 (or the pseudogene TRBV3-2) and TRBJ1-2, with a possible D match to TRBD1 (5 bases). V lost 2 bases and J lost 4, with 11 bases in between. This CDR3 contains 14 residues. Per germline, CDR1 LGHDT and CDR2 YNNKEL (reference sequence). CDR3: CASSQIGGIYGYTF. CDR3 nucleotides: TGTGCCAGCAGCCAAATCGGGGGGATCTATGGCTACACCTTC.

This sequence joins TRBV6-4 and TRBJ2-1; 10 bases are a match to TRBD2. This CDR3 contains 16 residues. The V gene end was trimmed by 3 bases and the J gene end by 7 bases; junction bases not matched to a gene: 9. Germline CDR1 reads MRHNA; CDR2 reads SNTAGT. DNA of the CDR3: TGTGCCAGCAGTGATTCTCTAGCGGGAGTCAGGAATGAGCAGTTCTTC. Translating it yields CASSDSLAGVRNEQFF.